The present entry profiles one T cell receptor (beta chain) with its context. First-strand cDNA relied on TRAV- and TRBV-specific primers spanning alpha and beta chains. TCRs were put through approximately 20 PCR cycles of amplification with Phusion. A constant-region primer and the V-primer adapter served as the primer pair. In vitro transcription amplified isolated mRNA. Each CDR3 protein is one row after TCRdb ran MiXCR on the reads. The table records more than 9,500 distinct CDR3 sequences, about four fifths of them present only once. These data are taken from a study of low-dose radiotherapy and immunotherapy resistance in tumors. About the study: Cohort 1 patients were irradiated with 0.5 Gy fractions every 2 weeks to 6.5 Gy total. Over 26 weeks, cohort 2 got 1 Gy every two weeks, reaching 13 Gy. The drug cyclophosphamide was given into a vein at 200 mg/m2 every two weeks, one day before radiation and immunotherapy.

Germline lookup yields CDR1 SNHLY and CDR2 FYNNEI. V lost 10 bases and J 2 bases, leaving 14 bases between the germline ends. The CDR3 is 13 amino acids. V is TRBV2 and J is TRBJ2-5; TRBD1 might be the D (6 bases). This sequence originates from a human donor with advanced metastatic prostate, ovarian, gallbladder or colorectal cancer (not recorded which). This table probably holds off-target reads from a library built for another chain. In nucleotides, the CDR3 is TGTGCCACCAAGTGGACAGTTCAAGAGACCCAGTACTTC. Its translation: CATKWTVQETQYF.